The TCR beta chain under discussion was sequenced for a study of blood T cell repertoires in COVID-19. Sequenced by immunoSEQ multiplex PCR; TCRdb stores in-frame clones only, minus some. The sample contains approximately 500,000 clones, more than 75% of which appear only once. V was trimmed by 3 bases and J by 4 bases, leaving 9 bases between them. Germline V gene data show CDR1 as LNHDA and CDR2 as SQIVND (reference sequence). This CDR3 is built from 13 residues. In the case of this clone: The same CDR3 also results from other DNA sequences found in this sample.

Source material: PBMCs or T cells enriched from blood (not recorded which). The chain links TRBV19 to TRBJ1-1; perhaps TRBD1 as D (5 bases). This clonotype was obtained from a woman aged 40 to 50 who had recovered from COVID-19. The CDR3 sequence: CASSITRGTEAFF. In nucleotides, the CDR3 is TGTGCCAGTAGTATCACAAGGGGCACTGAAGCTTTCTTT.